This T cell receptor (beta chain) originates from a study of T-cell memory formation after mild COVID-19 (dated by TCRdb to the early 2020s). Describing the broader study: TCR sequence clusters from the two donors were largely donor specific. Longitudinal TCRalpha and TCRbeta repertoire sequencing tracked T-cell clones expanding and contracting after mild COVID-19 in a couple of donors. Two young, previously healthy adult volunteers, one female and one male, were included in the cohort. The paper as a whole reports these results and caveats: Only a couple of mild cases were covered by the study, and larger cohorts that include severe cases with pre-infection samples were considered necessary. From day 15 to 85, contracting clones showed balanced CD4/CD8 phenotypes, whereas a second wave of clones that expanded from day 15 to 37 leaned towards CD4+. SARS-CoV-2 specificity was not confirmed for the second-wave clones peaking on day 37. Contracting CD4+ clones turned up mainly in the CM and EM memory subsets, whereas EMRA was where CD8+ clones were enriched. Some responding clones were detected in pre-infection memory, which suggested that pre-existing cross-reactive memory T cells had joined the SARS-CoV-2 response.

To note about this clonotype: Which antigen it targets is not known. No clone much larger than this one lies a single base away; base qualities are absent.

Ficoll-Paque density gradient centrifugation was the method used to isolate PBMCs. In the germline V gene (reference sequence), CDR1 corresponds to LNHNV and CDR2 to YYDKDF. There are 15 amino acids in the CDR3, from cysteine to phenylalanine inclusive. Of the read, only the CDR3 DNA is kept; its 45 bases are in frame from base 1. The germline ends are 15 bases apart after V is trimmed by 1 base and J by 5 bases. The sequencing machine was an Illumina NovaSeq 6000. TCRalpha and TCRbeta cDNA libraries were built by 5'RACE with constant-segment primers, adding sample barcodes and unique molecular identifiers. RNA was extracted from every sample with Trizol reagent. Amplification of the libraries took two PCR steps, and the second step added a second sample barcode plus Illumina TruSeq adapters. The libraries were sequenced on an Illumina NovaSeq using 2 x 150 bp paired-end reads. Per the original workflow: The reads were demultiplexed and collapsed into UMI-guided consensus sequences using migec v1.2.7. With mixcr v2.1.11, UMI consensuses were aligned to TRA and TRB V and J templates and assembled into clonotypes. Expanded or contracted clonotypes were those called significant by both edgeR and NoisET, with noise models trained on biological replicates. edgeR calls used a false discovery rate-adjusted p below 0.01 and a log2 fold-change threshold of 1. As an exploratory analysis of dynamics, max-normalized trajectories of the 1000 most abundant clonotypes were examined with PCA combined with hierarchical clustering. Separately sequenced CD4+ and CD8+ repertoires were used to assign a CD4 or CD8 phenotype to each responding clone. Using fastp trimming at Q25 and MiXCR clonotype assembly, TCRdb reanalyzed the public sequencing data and kept in-frame beta chains. Entries that share a CDR3 protein sequence are merged under the most common genes and DNA. The V and J calls, along with clone size, are taken from TCRdb and not from the paper's own processing. For this sample the table gives approximately 580,000 distinct CDR3 sequences, of which 20% were detected only once. Of the sample, under 15% falls within the top ten clones.

The sequenced sample consisted of PBMCs or a T cell subset sorted from them (not recorded which). Recombination linked TRBV15 to TRBJ2-7, with a weak D call of TRBD1 (5 bases match). The clonotype comes from an adult woman who had mild COVID-19 (a few samples of this study predate the infection). The sample titles of this study are shuffled in the database, so cell type and time point are left out; the donor was told from shared clones. The CDR3 in this case is CATSRVRPGIDEQYF. The DNA sequence is given as TGTGCCACCAGCAGAGTACGTCCAGGGATTGACGAGCAGTACTTC.